This T cell receptor beta chain was sequenced during a study of T cell responses to AZD1222 COVID-19 vaccine. Points from the study as a whole: Clonal diversity may have been underestimated, and the donors were mostly white British, with more females than males.

On this clone itself: Its antigen is not identified.

TCRdb's copy holds only in-frame clones and misses some; the assay was immunoSEQ multiplex PCR. The sample lists approximately 73,000 clones; roughly 80% were seen once. The receptor was isolated from an adult in good health. Source: peripheral blood, taken on day 0 of AZD1222 vaccination.

The CDR3 sequence is CASSTPILKGTGELFF. The CDR3, as DNA: TGTGCCAGCAGTACCCCAATCCTGAAGGGCACCGGGGAGCTGTTTTTT. The chain has TRBV27 and TRBJ2-2; D ambiguous. V was cut by 5 bases and J by 4 bases, with 17 bases left in between. The CDR3 is 16 residues long. The germline CDR1 and CDR2 sequences are MNHEY and SMNVEV (reference sequence).